This record covers a single T cell receptor (beta chain). CDR1 SGDLS and CDR2 YYNGEE come from the germline V gene. With 6 bases removed from V and 5 bases from J, the gap between germline ends came to 20 bases. The CDR3 contains 15 residues. The data are from a study of blood T cell repertoires in COVID-19. Per the original data handling: Using reference gene primer amplification, nucleated cell counts were estimated. Profiled with immunoSEQ multiplex PCR; TCRdb holds only in-frame clones, not every one. That table gives V, J and clone size, and the DNA gave D and trimming. The table includes under 55,000 clones, approximately 80% detected once.

The chain employs TRBV9 and TRBJ1-2, with TRBD1 as a possible D gene (6 bases). Sequenced: PBMCs or T cells enriched from blood (not recorded which). The TCR was taken from a woman aged 50 to 65 with acute COVID-19. The CDR3 loop reads CASNPVGAPEYGYTF. In DNA, the CDR3 is TGTGCCAGCAACCCCGTGGGGGCCCCTGAGTATGGCTACACCTTC.